This TCR beta chain is from a study of shared T cell receptors in the human thymus. Sequenced by immunoSEQ multiplex PCR; TCRdb stores in-frame clones only, minus some. The sample lists about 400,000 clones, roughly 94% occurring once. The source of this sequence is a human donor. Source material: thymocytes.

The DNA for the CDR3 is TGTGCCAGCAGTGTTCGGGCGGGAGGGTTAAATCCGACAGATACGCAGTATTTT. Translation: CASSVRAGGLNPTDTQYF. This rearrangement joins TRBV6-1 to TRBJ2-3; 9 nucleotides match TRBD2. The CDR3 spans 18 residues. Germline CDR1 is MNHNS and CDR2 is SASEGT. Trimming at V came to 4 bases and at J to 3 bases, leaving 14 bases not matched to a gene.